The 10 T cell receptor beta chains reported below all come from one sample, sequenced in a study of T-cell memory formation after mild COVID-19. TCRdb reprocessed the 5' RACE reads with MiXCR, giving one entry per CDR3 protein. Seen here are more than 35,000 distinct CDR3 sequences, about 6% observed once, and the top ten hold more than 0.7%. The sample consisted of PBMCs or a T cell subset sorted from them (not recorded which). These receptors were taken from an adult who had mild COVID-19 (a few samples of this study predate the infection). Cell type and time point are not known.

This clonotype has ten or more counts. The chain joins TRBV20-1 to TRBJ2-1; D remains unclear. Trimming cost V 3 bases and J 0 bases, with 9 bases left between them. Germline values: CDR1 DFQATT, CDR2 SNEGSKA (reference sequence). This CDR3 has 14 residues. The CDR3 sequence is CSASKTDSYNEQFF. The CDR3 DNA follows: TGCAGTGCTAGTAAGACGGACTCCTACAATGAGCAGTTCTTC.

This clonotype was observed many times. The chain employs TRBV5-6 and TRBJ2-1; TRBD2 matches 8 bases. CDR3 length: 16 residues. J was trimmed by 6 bases and V by 2 bases; bases with no gene match: 10. Germline CDR1 is SGHDT and CDR2 is YYEEEE. The CDR3 reads CASSFFGTSRFNEQFF. The CDR3 DNA sequence: TGTGCCAGCAGCTTTTTTGGGACTAGTCGGTTCAATGAGCAGTTCTTC.

By proportion, this clonotype is medium-sized. The rearrangement uses TRBV4-2 and TRBJ2-1; D unresolved. CDR1 is LGHNA and CDR2 is YNFKEQ in the germline V gene. The CDR3 runs 17 residues. Trimming cost V 3 bases and J 0 bases, with 15 bases left between them. CDR3 amino acids: CASSQPIFQSSYNEQFF. CDR3 coding DNA: TGTGCCAGCAGCCAGCCGATCTTTCAGAGCTCCTACAATGAGCAGTTCTTC.

This clonotype was picked up a small number of times. Written as DNA, the CDR3 is TGCAGTGCTAGACGACAGGGTCGATCGAATTCACCCCTCCACTTT. Its protein is CSARRQGRSNSPLHF. The chain links TRBV20-1 to TRBJ1-6; 7 bases are a match to TRBD1. This CDR3 is built from 15 residues. Germline CDR1 DFQATT, CDR2 SNEGSKA (reference sequence). J was trimmed by 7 bases and V by 2 bases; bases with no gene match: 8.

In this sample, this clonotype turned up a few times. This chain links TRBV18 with TRBJ1-2; D is perhaps TRBD1 (5 bases). The CDR3 is 17 residues long. V was shortened by 2 bases and J by 0 bases, with 16 bases between the two germline ends. The germline V gene has CDR1 KGHSH and CDR2 LQKENI. The CDR3 bases are TGTGCCAGCTCACCATCGACCGGGACGGCTACTAACTATGGCTACACCTTC. It codes for CASSPSTGTATNYGYTF. Looking up the rest from reference TRBV18 and TRBJ1-2 gives the full variable domain: NAGVMQNPRHLVRRRGQEARLRCSPMKGHSHVYWYRQLPEEGLKFMVYLQKENIIDESGMPKERFSAEFPKEGPSILRIQQVVRGDSAAYFCASSPSTGTATNYGYTFGSGTRLTVV.

This chain links TRBV2 with TRBJ2-1; unclear D gene. Germline CDR1 reads SNHLY; CDR2 reads FYNNEI. There are 12 residues in the CDR3. Deletions cut 4 bases from V and 7 bases from J, with 8 bases between. For the CDR3, the DNA is TGTGCCAGCAGTGGAAACACGAATGAGCAGTTCTTC. Translated: CASSGNTNEQFF. The whole variable domain, remainder taken from reference TRBV2 and TRBJ2-1, is EPEVTQTPSHQVTQMGQEVILRCVPISNHLYFYWYRQILGQKVEFLVSFYNNEISEKSEIFDDQFSVERPDGSNFTLKIRSTKLEDSAMYFCASSGNTNEQFFGPGTRLTVL.

This clonotype was observed at least ten times. V usage is TRBV6-6 and J usage is TRBJ2-4; 8 bases are shared with TRBD1. The CDR3 covers 15 residues. The J segment lost 7 bases and the V segment lost 4 bases, leaving 9 bases of the junction unmatched. Per the germline V gene, CDR1 is MNHNY and CDR2 is SVGAGI (reference sequence). The CDR3 DNA reads TGTGCCAGCAGTTCACAGGGGGTTAAAGGGAACATTCAGTACTTC. Translated: CASSSQGVKGNIQYF.

The table lists this clonotype with many counts. The chain has TRBV20-1 and TRBJ2-1; the match to TRBD1 covers 7 bases. The V gene's germline CDR1 is DFQATT and CDR2 SNEGSKA (reference sequence). This CDR3 region has 13 residues. V shed 5 bases, J shed 4 bases, and the junction held 5 bases outside the gene matches. CDR3 residues: CSAPQDRYNEQFF. CDR3 bases: TGCAGTGCTCCCCAGGACAGGTACAATGAGCAGTTCTTC.

This clonotype was detected a few times. The V call is TRBV5-1, the J call TRBJ2-1; TRBD1 or TRBD2 may be the D gene (5 bases each). Germline V gene lookup returns CDR1 SGHRS and CDR2 YFSETQ. The V end was cut by 0 bases, the J end by 1 base, with 11 bases between. The CDR3 runs to 16 residues. Here the CDR3 reads CASSLGQGRSYNEQFF. CDR3 bases: TGCGCCAGCAGCTTGGGTCAGGGACGATCCTACAATGAGCAGTTCTTC.

This clonotype has a count of ten or more. The rearrangement joins TRBV29-1 to TRBJ2-5; D is unclear. Germline CDR1 is SQVTM and CDR2 is ANQGSEA. This CDR3 is built from 13 residues. Trimming left V 0 bases short and J 2 bases short, with 7 bases between. CDR3 sequence: CSVEDPRQETQYF. CDR3 DNA sequence: TGCAGCGTTGAAGATCCCAGGCAAGAGACCCAGTACTTC.